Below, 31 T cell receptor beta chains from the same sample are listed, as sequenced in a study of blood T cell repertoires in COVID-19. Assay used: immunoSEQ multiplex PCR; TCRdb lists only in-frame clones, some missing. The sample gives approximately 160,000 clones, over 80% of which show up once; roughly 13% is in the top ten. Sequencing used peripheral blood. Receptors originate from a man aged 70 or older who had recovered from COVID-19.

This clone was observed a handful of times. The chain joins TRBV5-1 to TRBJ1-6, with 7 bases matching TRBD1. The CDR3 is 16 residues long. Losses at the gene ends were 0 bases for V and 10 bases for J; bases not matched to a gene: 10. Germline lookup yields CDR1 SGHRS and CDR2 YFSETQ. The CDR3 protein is CASSLALGGAGSPLHF. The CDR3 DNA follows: TGCGCCAGCAGCTTGGCCTTAGGGGGCGCAGGGTCACCCCTCCACTTT. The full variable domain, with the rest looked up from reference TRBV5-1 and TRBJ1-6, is KAGVTQTPRYLIKTRGQQVTLSCSPISGHRSVSWYQQTPGQGLQFLFEYFSETQRNKGNFPGRFSGRQFSNSRSEMNVSTLELGDSALYLCASSLALGGAGSPLHFGNGTRLTVT.

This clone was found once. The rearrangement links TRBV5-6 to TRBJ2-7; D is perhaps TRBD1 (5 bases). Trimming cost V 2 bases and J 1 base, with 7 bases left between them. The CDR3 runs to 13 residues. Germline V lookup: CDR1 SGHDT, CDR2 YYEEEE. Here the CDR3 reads CASSFDSSYEQYF. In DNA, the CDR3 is TGTGCCAGCAGCTTTGACAGTTCCTACGAGCAGTACTTC. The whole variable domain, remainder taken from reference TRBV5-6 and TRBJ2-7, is DAGVTQSPTHLIKTRGQQVTLRCSPKSGHDTVSWYQQALGQGPQFIFQYYEEEERQRGNFPDRFSGHQFPNYSSELNVNALLLGDSALYLCASSFDSSYEQYFGPGTRLTVT.

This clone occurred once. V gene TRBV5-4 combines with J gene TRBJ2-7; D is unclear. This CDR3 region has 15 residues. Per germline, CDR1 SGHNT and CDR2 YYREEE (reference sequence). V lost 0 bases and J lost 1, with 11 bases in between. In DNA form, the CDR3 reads TGTGCCAGCAGCTTGGCCGGTAGTATGTCCTACGAGCAGTACTTC. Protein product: CASSLAGSMSYEQYF.

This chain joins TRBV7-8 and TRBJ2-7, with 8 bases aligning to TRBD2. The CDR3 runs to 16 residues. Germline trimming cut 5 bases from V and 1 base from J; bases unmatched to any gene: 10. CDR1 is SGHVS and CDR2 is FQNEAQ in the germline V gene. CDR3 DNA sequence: TGTGCCAGCAGCCTCCCGGGGGGGGGCGCATCCTACGAGCAGTACTTC. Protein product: CASSLPGGGASYEQYF.

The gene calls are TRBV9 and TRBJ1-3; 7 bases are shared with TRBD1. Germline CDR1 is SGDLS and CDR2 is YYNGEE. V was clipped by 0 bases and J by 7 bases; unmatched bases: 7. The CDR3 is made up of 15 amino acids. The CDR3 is CASSVGQGSWNTIYF. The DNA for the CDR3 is TGTGCCAGCAGCGTAGGACAGGGCTCATGGAACACCATATATTTT.

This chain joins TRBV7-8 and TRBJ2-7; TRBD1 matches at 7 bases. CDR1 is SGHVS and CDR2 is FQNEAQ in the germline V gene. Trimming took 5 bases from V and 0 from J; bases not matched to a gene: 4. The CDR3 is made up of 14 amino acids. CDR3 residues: CASSPDRVSYEQYF. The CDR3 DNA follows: TGTGCCAGCAGCCCTGACAGGGTCTCCTACGAGCAGTACTTC.

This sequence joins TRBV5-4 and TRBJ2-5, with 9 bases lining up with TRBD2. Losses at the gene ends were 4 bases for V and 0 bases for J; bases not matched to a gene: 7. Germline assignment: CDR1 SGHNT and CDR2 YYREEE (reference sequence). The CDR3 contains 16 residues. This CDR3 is CASSNGLATYQETQYF. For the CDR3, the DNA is TGTGCCAGCAGCAACGGACTAGCGACTTACCAAGAGACCCAGTACTTC. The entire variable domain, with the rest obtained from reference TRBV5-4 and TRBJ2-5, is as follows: ETGVTQSPTHLIKTRGQQVTLRCSSQSGHNTVSWYQQALGQGPQFIFQYYREEENGRGNFPPRFSGLQFPNYSSELNVNALELDDSALYLCASSNGLATYQETQYFGPGTRLLVL.

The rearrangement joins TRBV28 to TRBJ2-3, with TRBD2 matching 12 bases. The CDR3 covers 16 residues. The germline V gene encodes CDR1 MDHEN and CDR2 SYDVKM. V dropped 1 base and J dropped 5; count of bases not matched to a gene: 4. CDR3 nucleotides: TGTGCCAGCAGTTTATTTACTAGCGGGGGGAGAGATACGCAGTATTTT. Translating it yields CASSLFTSGGRDTQYF.

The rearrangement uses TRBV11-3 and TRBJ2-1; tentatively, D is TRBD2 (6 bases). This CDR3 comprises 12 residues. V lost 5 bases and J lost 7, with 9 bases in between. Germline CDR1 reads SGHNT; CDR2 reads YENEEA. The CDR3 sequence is CASSELANEQFF. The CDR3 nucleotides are TGTGCCAGCAGCGAGCTAGCGAATGAGCAGTTCTTC.

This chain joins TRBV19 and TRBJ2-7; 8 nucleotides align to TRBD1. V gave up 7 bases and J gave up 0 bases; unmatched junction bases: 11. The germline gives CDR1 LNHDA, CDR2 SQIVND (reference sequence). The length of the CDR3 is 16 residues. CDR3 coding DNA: TGTGCCAGTAACCTAGGGGCGGACAGGGCCTCCTACGAGCAGTACTTC. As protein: CASNLGADRASYEQYF. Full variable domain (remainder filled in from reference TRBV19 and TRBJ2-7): DGGITQSPKYLFRKEGQNVTLSCEQNLNHDAMYWYRQDPGQGLRLIYYSQIVNDFQKGDIAEGYSVSREKKESFPLTVTSAQKNPTAFYLCASNLGADRASYEQYFGPGTRLTVT.

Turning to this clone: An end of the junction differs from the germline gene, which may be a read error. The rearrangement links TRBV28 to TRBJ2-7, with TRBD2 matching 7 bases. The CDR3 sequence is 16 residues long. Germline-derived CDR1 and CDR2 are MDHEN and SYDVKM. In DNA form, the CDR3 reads TGTGCCAGCAATTTACGTTCGGCGGGAGCCCTCGACGAGCAGTACTTC. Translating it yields CASNLRSAGALDEQYF.

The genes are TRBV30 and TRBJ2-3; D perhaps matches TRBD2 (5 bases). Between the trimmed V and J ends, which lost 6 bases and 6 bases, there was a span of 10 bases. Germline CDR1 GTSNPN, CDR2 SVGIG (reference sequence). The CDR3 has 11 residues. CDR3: CACGNMDTQYF. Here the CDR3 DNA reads TGTGCCTGCGGGAACATGGATACGCAGTATTTT.

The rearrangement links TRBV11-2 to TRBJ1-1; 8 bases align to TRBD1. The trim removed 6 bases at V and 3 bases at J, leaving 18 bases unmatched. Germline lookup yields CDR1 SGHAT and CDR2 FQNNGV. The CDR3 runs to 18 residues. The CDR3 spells CASSLIGQGIGGDTEAFF. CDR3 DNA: TGTGCCAGCAGTCTCATCGGACAGGGAATAGGTGGGGACACTGAAGCTTTCTTT.

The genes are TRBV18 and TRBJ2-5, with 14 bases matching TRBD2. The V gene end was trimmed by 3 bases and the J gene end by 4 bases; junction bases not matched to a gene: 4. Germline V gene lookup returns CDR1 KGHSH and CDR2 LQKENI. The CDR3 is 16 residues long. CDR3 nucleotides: TGTGCCAGCTCACCCCGACTAGCGGGAGGGCGAGAGACCCAGTACTTC. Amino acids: CASSPRLAGGRETQYF.

This CDR3 is CASSREGYNSPLHF. The DNA of the CDR3 is TGTGCCAGCAGCAGGGAGGGATACAATTCACCCCTCCACTTT. The chain uses TRBV9 and TRBJ1-6; no clear D gene. The CDR3 is made up of 14 amino acids. Trimming shortened V by 4 bases and J by 7 bases, and 12 bases separated the two germline ends. CDR1 is SGDLS and CDR2 is YYNGEE in the germline V gene.

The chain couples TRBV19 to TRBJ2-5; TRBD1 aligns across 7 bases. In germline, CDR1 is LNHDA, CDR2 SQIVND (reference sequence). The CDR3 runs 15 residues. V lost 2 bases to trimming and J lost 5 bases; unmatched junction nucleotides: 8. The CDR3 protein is CASSISTGVWETQYF. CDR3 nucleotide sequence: TGTGCCAGTAGTATATCCACAGGGGTATGGGAGACCCAGTACTTC. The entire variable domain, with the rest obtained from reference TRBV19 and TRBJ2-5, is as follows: DGGITQSPKYLFRKEGQNVTLSCEQNLNHDAMYWYRQDPGQGLRLIYYSQIVNDFQKGDIAEGYSVSREKKESFPLTVTSAQKNPTAFYLCASSISTGVWETQYFGPGTRLLVL.

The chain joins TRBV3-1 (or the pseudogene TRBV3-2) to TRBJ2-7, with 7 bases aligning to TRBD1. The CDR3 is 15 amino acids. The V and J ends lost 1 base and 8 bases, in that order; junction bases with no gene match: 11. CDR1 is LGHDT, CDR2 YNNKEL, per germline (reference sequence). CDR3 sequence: CASSQVQGGGYKQYF. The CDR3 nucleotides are TGTGCCAGCAGCCAAGTCCAAGGGGGCGGGTACAAGCAGTACTTC.

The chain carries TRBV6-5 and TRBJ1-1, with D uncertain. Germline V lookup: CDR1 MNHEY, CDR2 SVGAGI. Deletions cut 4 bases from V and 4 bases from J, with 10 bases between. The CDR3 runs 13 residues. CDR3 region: CASSSAGATEAFF. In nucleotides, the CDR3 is TGTGCCAGCAGTTCGGCCGGAGCCACTGAAGCTTTCTTT.

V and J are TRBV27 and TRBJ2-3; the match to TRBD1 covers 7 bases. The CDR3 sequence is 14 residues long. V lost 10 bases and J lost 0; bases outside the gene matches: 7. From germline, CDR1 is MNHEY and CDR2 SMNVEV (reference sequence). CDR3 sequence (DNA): TGTGCCACCGCGACAGGGACCAGCACAGATACGCAGTATTTT. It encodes CATATGTSTDTQYF.

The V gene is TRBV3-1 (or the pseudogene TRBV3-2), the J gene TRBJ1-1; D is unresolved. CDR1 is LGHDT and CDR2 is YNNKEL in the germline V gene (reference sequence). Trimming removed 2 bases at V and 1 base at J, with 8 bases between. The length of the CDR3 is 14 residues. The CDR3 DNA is TGTGCCAGCAGCCAACCCCCGGGGAACACTGAAGCTTTCTTT. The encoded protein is CASSQPPGNTEAFF.

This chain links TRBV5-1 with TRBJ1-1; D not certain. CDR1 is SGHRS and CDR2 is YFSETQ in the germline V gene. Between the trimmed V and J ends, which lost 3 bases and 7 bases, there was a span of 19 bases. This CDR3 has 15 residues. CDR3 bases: TGCGCCAGCAGCTCGCGGCCTGGTGAGGTTATTGAAGCTTTCTTT. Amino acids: CASSSRPGEVIEAFF. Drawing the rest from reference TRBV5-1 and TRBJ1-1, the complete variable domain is KAGVTQTPRYLIKTRGQQVTLSCSPISGHRSVSWYQQTPGQGLQFLFEYFSETQRNKGNFPGRFSGRQFSNSRSEMNVSTLELGDSALYLCASSSRPGEVIEAFFGQGTRLTVV.

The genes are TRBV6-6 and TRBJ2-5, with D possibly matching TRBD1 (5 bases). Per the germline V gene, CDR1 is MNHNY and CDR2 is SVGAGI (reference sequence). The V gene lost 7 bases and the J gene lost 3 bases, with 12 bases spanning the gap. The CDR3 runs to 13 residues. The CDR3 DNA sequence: TGTGCCAGCACGCAGGGTAGGGAAGAGACCCAGTACTTC. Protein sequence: CASTQGREETQYF.

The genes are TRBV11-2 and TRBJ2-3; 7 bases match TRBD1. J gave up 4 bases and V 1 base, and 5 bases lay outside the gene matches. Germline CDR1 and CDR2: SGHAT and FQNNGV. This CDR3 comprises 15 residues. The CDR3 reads CASSLGGQEADTQYF. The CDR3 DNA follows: TGTGCCAGCAGCTTAGGCGGACAGGAGGCAGATACGCAGTATTTT.

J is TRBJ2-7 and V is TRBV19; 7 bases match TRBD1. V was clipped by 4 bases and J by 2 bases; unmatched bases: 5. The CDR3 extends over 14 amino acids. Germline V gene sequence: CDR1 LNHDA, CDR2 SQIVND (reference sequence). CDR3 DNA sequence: TGTGCCAGTAGTACCCGGGACAGACCCTACGAGCAGTACTTC. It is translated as CASSTRDRPYEQYF.

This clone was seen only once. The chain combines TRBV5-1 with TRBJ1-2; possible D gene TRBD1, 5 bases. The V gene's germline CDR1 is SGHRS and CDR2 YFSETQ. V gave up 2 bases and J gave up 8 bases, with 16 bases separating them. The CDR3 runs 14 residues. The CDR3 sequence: CASSFGGRADGYTF. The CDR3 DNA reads TGCGCCAGCAGCTTCGGTGGCAGGGCTGACGGCTACACCTTC.

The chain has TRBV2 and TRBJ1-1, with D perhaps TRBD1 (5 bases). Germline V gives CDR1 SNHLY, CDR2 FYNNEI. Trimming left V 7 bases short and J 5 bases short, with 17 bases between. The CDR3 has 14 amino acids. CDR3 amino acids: CASNLRVRGTEAFF. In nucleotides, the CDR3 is TGTGCCAGCAACCTCAGGGTCCGGGGGACTGAAGCTTTCTTT. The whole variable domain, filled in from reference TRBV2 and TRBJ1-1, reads EPEVTQTPSHQVTQMGQEVILRCVPISNHLYFYWYRQILGQKVEFLVSFYNNEISEKSEIFDDQFSVERPDGSNFTLKIRSTKLEDSAMYFCASNLRVRGTEAFFGQGTRLTVV.

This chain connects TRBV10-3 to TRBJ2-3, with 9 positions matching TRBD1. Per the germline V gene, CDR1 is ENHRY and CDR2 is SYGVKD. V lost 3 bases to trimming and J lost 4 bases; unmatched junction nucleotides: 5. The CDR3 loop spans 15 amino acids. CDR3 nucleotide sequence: TGTGCCATCAGTGACCCGGGACAGGGCGCAGATACGCAGTATTTT. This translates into CAISDPGQGADTQYF.

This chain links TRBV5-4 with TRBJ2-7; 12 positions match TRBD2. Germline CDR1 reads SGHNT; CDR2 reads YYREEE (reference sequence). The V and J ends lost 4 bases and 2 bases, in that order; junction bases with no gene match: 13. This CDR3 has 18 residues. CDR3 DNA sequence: TGTGCCAGCAGCCGTCTAGCGGGAGGGTCGACGTACACCTACGAGCAGTACTTC. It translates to CASSRLAGGSTYTYEQYF.

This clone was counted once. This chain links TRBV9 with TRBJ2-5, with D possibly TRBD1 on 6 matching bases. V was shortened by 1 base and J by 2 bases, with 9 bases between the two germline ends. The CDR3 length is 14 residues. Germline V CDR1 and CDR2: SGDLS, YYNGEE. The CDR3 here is CASSVSGQQETQYF. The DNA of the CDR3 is TGTGCCAGCAGCGTATCAGGACAGCAAGAGACCCAGTACTTC. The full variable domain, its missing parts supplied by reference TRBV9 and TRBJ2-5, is DSGVTQTPKHLITATGQRVTLRCSPRSGDLSVYWYQQSLDQGLQFLIQYYNGEERAKGNILERFSAQQFPDLHSELNLSSLELGDSALYFCASSVSGQQETQYFGPGTRLLVL.

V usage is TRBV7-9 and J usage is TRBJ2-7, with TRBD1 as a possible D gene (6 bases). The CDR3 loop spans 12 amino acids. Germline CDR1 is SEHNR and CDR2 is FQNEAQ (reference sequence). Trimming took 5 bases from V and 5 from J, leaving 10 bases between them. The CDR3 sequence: CASSPDRHEQYF. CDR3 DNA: TGTGCCAGCAGCCCAGACAGGCACGAGCAGTACTTC.

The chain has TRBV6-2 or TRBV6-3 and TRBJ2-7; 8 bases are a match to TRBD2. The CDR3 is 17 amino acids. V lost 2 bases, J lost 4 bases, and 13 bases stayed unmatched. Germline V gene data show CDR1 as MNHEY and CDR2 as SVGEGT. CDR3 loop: CASSYPTRSGRLYEQYF. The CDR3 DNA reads TGTGCCAGCAGTTACCCCACCAGGAGCGGGAGATTGTACGAGCAGTACTTC.